This T cell receptor (beta chain) was observed in a study of T cell changes during pregnancy in multiple sclerosis. The length of the CDR3 is 17 residues. V trimming: 5 bases; J trimming: 3 bases; junction bases outside the gene matches: 13. Germline V lookup: CDR1 MNHEY, CDR2 SMNVEV (reference sequence). Produced via immunoSEQ multiplex PCR; TCRdb's table is partial and in-frame only. The sample yields under 50,000 clones, just under 95% seen once. V is TRBV27 and J is TRBJ2-5; 9 nucleotides align to TRBD2. The sequence derives from a female donor with multiple sclerosis, enrolled in a pregnancy study. The sample in question was CD8+ T cells from peripheral blood mononuclear cells, obtained after pregnancy. The CDR3 sequence is CASSLGTSRIVKETQYF. The CDR3 bases are TGTGCCAGCAGTCTTGGGACTAGCCGTATAGTAAAAGAGACCCAGTACTTC.